This TCR beta chain was obtained from a study of T cells in women clearing cervical HPV infection. On this clone itself: What it binds is not known. The read terminates 3 residues ahead of where the CDR3 ends, so the germline J gene completes it.

Per the germline V gene, CDR1 is SGHAT and CDR2 is FQDESV (reference sequence). This CDR3 has 13 residues. The V end was cut by 6 bases, the J end by 2 bases, with 11 bases between. Study-wide results and limits: Each sample's T-cell count was unknown, possibly confounding richness.

This table comes from immunoSEQ multiplex PCR, and its TCRdb copy is limited to in-frame clones, with some not included. The sample is made up of some 40,000 clones, and the top ten hold roughly 5.2% of it. The gene calls are TRBV11-1 and TRBJ2-7, with a weak D call TRBD1 (5 bases). Sequencing was performed on blood buffy coat. The clonotype comes from a woman aged 18 to 75 with a cervical HPV16 infection that either progressed to CIN3+ or cleared (not recorded which). The sequenced part of the CDR3 DNA is TGTGCCAGCAGTCTTGACAGCCCCTACGAG. Protein: CASSLDSPYE. The entire CDR3 protein reads CASSLDSPYEQYF. The full variable domain, with the rest looked up from reference TRBV11-1 and TRBJ2-7, is EAEVAQSPRYKITEKSQAVAFWCDPISGHATLYWYRQILGQGPELLVQFQDESVVDDSQLPKDRFSAERLKGVDSTLKIQPAELGDSAMYLCASSLDSPYEQYFGPGTRLTVT.